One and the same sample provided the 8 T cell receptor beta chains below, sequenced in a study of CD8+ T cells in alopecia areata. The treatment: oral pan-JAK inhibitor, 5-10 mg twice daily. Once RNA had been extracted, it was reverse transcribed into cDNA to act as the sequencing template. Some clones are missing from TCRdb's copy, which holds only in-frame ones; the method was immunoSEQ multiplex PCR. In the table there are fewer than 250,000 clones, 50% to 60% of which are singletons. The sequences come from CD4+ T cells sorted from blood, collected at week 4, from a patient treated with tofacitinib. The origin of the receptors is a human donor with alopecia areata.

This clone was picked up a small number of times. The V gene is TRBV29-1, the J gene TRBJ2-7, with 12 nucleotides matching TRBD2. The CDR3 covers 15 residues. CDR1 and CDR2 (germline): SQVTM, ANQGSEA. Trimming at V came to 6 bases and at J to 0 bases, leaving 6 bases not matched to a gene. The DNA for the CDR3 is TGCAGCGTGGTTGGACTAGCGGGGAGCTCCTACGAGCAGTACTTC. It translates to CSVVGLAGSSYEQYF.

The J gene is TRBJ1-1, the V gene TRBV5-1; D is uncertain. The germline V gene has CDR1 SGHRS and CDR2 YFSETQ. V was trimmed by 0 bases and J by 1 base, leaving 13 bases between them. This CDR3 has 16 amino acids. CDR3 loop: CASSLGRIRGNTEAFF. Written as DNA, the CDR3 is TGCGCCAGCAGCTTGGGTCGGATTCGGGGGAACACTGAAGCTTTCTTT.

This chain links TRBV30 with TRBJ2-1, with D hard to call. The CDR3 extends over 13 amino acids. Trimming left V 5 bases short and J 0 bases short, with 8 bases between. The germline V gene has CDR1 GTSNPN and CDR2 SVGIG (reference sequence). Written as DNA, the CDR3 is TGTGCCTGGGCAATTAGCTCCTACAATGAGCAGTTCTTC. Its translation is CAWAISSYNEQFF.

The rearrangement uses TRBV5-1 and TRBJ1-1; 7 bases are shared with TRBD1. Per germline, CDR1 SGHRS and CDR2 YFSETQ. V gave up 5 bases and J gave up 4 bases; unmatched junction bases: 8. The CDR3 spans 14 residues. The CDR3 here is CASRTDRAGTEAFF. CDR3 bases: TGCGCCAGCAGAACCGACAGGGCGGGCACTGAAGCTTTCTTT.

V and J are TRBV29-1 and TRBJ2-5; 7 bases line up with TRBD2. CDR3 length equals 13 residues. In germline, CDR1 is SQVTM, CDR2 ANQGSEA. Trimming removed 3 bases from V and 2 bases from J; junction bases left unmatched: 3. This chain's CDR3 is CSVDGRMQETQYF. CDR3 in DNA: TGCAGCGTTGACGGGAGGATGCAAGAGACCCAGTACTTC. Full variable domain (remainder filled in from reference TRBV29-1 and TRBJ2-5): SAVISQKPSRDICQRGTSLTIQCQVDSQVTMMFWYRQQPGQSLTLIATANQGSEATYESGFVIDKFPISRPNLTFSTLTVSNMSPEDSSIYLCSVDGRMQETQYFGPGTRLLVL.

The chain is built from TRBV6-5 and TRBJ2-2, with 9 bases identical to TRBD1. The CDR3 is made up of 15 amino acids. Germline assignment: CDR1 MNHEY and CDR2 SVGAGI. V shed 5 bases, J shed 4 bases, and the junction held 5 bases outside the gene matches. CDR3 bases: TGTGCCAGCAGTGGACAGGGGAAAAGCACCGGGGAGCTGTTTTTT. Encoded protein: CASSGQGKSTGELFF.

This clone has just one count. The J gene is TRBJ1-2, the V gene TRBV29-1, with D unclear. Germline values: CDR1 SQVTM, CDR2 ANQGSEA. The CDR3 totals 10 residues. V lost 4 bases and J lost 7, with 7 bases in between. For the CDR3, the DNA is TGCAGCGTTGGAGAGGGTGGCTACACCTTC. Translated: CSVGEGGYTF.

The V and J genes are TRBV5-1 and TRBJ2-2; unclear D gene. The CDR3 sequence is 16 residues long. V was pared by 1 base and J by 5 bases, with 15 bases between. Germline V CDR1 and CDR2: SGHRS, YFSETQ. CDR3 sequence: CASSLFRPGETGELFF. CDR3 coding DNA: TGCGCCAGCAGCTTGTTCAGGCCAGGCGAGACCGGGGAGCTGTTTTTT.